This TCR beta chain was documented in a study of T cells in Graves' hyperthyroidism and ophthalmopathy. Unmatched junction bases numbered 10, after V lost 6 bases and J lost 8 bases. The length of the CDR3 is 14 residues. The germline CDR1 and CDR2 sequences are WSHSY and SAAADI. Pregnant or lactating patients were excluded, as were those with uncontrolled infection or other autoimmune disease. This clonotype has a count of ten or more. Amplified TCR beta CDR3 regions came from RNA transcripts. Carried out on the TCR CDR3, a first-round RT-PCR used the HTBI primer set. TCRdb reanalysed the multiplex PCR reads using MiXCR and keeps one entry per CDR3 protein. The sample consists of around 350,000 distinct CDR3 sequences, approximately 18% of them appearing once.

This sequence originates from a woman in her twenties or thirties with Graves' hyperthyroidism that later progressed to Graves' ophthalmopathy. This sequence joins TRBV10-2 and TRBJ2-1; the match to TRBD1 covers 7 bases. Material for sequencing was blood. CDR3 nucleotides: TGCGCCAGCAGGGAAGACAGGGCTATGTATGAGCAGTTCTTC. Its protein is CASREDRAMYEQFF.